The TCR beta chain described here comes from a study of neurological immune-mediated disorders. TCRdb re-called the 5' RACE reads through MiXCR, storing one row per CDR3 protein. The table records under 90,000 distinct CDR3 sequences, roughly 9.5% of them present only once. This CDR3 comprises 18 residues. The V and J ends lost 2 bases and 0 bases respectively, with 15 bases between them. The germline V gene encodes CDR1 SGHDT and CDR2 YYEEEE. This clonotype was found many times. The chain joins TRBV5-6 to TRBJ2-6, with TRBD1 as a possible D gene (5 bases). Sample: PBMCs. The sequence was collected from a middle-aged man in good health. The CDR3 loop reads CASSLGTGSGSGANVLTF. The CDR3 nucleotides are TGTGCCAGCAGCTTAGGAACAGGTTCAGGCTCTGGGGCCAACGTCCTGACTTTC.